This TCR beta chain was captured in a study of shared clonotypes between healthy human individuals. Trimming shortened V by 7 bases and J by 7 bases, and 20 bases separated the two germline ends. Germline V gene lookup returns CDR1 SGHRS and CDR2 YFSETQ. CDR3 length: 15 amino acids. TCRdb's table, derived via immunoSEQ multiplex PCR, lists solely in-frame clones and lacks some. Among about 2.4 million clones, roughly 92% were seen once, and the ten largest hold around 0.15%. J is TRBJ1-4 and V is TRBV5-1, with D perhaps matching TRBD1 (6 bases). Sequenced sample: naive CD4+ T cells sorted from blood. Documented subset: CD45RA+ positively selected. The clonotype was recovered from a man aged 18 to 30 in good health. The CDR3 DNA is TGCGCCAGCTCCTTCCTTGGGGGCGAAGGTGAAAAACTGTTTTTT. It codes for CASSFLGGEGEKLFF.